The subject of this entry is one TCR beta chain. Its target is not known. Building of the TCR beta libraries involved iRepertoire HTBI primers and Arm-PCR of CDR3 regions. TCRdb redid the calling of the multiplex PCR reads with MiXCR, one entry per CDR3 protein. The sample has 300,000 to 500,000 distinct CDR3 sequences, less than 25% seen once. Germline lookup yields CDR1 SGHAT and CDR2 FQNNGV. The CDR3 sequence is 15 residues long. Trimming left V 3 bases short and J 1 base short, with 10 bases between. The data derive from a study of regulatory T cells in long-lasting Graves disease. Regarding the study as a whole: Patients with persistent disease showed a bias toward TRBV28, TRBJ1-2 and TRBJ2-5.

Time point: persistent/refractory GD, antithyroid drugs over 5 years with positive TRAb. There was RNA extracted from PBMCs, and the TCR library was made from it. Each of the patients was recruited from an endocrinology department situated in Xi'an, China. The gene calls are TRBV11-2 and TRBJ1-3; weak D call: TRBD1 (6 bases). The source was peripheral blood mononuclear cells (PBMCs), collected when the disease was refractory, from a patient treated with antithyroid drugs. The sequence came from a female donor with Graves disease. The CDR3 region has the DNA TGTGCCAGCAGCTTGACCACAGGGTCTGGAAACACCATATATTTT. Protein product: CASSLTTGSGNTIYF.